The 28 T cell receptor beta chains in this list originate from one sample, sequenced in a study of blood T cell repertoires in COVID-19. Generated by immunoSEQ multiplex PCR, the TCRdb table keeps only in-frame clones and is missing some. This repertoire shows 100,000 to 130,000 clones, around 64% found once; its top ten account for roughly 2%. The sample taken for sequencing was peripheral blood. Receptor source: a woman between 35 and 50 years old with acute or convalescent COVID-19.

This chain links TRBV19 with TRBJ1-2, with D perhaps matching TRBD1 (5 bases). The germline V gene encodes CDR1 LNHDA and CDR2 SQIVND (reference sequence). V dropped 3 bases and J dropped 2 bases, with 10 bases sitting between them. The CDR3 is 14 residues long. The CDR3 protein is CASSIQEGNYGYTF. The CDR3 DNA reads as TGTGCCAGTAGTATTCAGGAGGGGAACTATGGCTACACCTTC.

The chain employs TRBV20-1 and TRBJ1-1; possible D gene TRBD1, 5 bases. This CDR3 region has 11 residues. V was clipped by 2 bases and J by 11 bases, with 12 bases between them. Germline CDR1 DFQATT, CDR2 SNEGSKA (reference sequence). The CDR3 nucleotides read TGCAGTGCTAGATCCAGGGTGATGGCTTTCTTT. It is translated as CSARSRVMAFF.

The chain carries TRBV5-1 and TRBJ2-1, with TRBD2 matching 7 bases. CDR1 is SGHRS, CDR2 YFSETQ, per germline. The CDR3 extends over 15 amino acids. The ends lost 0 bases at V and 11 bases at J; junction bases unmatched: 11. The CDR3 coding sequence is TGCGCCAGCAGCTTGGCCCTAGGGGAGGGAACTAAGCAGTTCTTC. It encodes CASSLALGEGTKQFF.

This rearrangement joins TRBV9 to TRBJ2-5; TRBD2 matches 8 bases. The CDR3 runs to 14 residues. V lost 3 bases to trimming and J lost 5 bases; unmatched junction nucleotides: 6. Germline V gene lookup returns CDR1 SGDLS and CDR2 YYNGEE. CDR3 in DNA: TGTGCCAGCAGCGACGGGGGGGCCCTCGAGACCCAGTACTTC. It is translated as CASSDGGALETQYF.

In its sample, this clone was seen once. The chain has TRBV3-1 (or the pseudogene TRBV3-2) and TRBJ1-6; 10 positions match TRBD1. V lost 0 bases, J lost 9 bases, and 5 bases stayed unmatched. The CDR3 contains 16 residues. Germline CDR1 reads LGHDT; CDR2 reads YNNKEL (reference sequence). CDR3: CASSQEKGQGSSPLHF. CDR3 bases: TGTGCCAGCAGCCAAGAAAAGGGACAGGGGAGTTCACCCCTCCACTTT.

The chain is built from TRBV27 and TRBJ2-2; no definite D call. Trimming removed 3 bases from V and 5 bases from J, with 7 bases in between. There are 13 residues in the CDR3. Germline loops: CDR1 MNHEY, CDR2 SMNVEV (reference sequence). CDR3 bases: TGTGCCAGCAGTTTTAAGAGGACCGGGGAGCTGTTTTTT. Translating gives CASSFKRTGELFF.

J is TRBJ2-2 and V is TRBV9, with D possibly being TRBD2 (5 bases). Germline CDR1 and CDR2: SGDLS and YYNGEE. V was clipped by 2 bases and J by 3 bases, with 11 bases between them. The CDR3 runs to 15 residues. The CDR3 DNA is TGTGCCAGCAGCGTCCTCGGGCGGGACACCGGGGAGCTGTTTTTT. Amino acid sequence: CASSVLGRDTGELFF.

This clone turned up a few times. The chain couples TRBV9 to TRBJ2-3; 10 nucleotides match TRBD1. The CDR3 extends over 15 amino acids. From germline, CDR1 is SGDLS and CDR2 YYNGEE. J lost 6 bases, V lost 3 bases, and 7 bases had no gene match. CDR3 protein: CASSAGQGTTDTQYF. The CDR3 region has the DNA TGTGCCAGCAGCGCGGGACAGGGGACTACGGATACGCAGTATTTT.

The V call is TRBV5-5, the J call TRBJ2-3; no definite D call. Deletions cut 0 bases from V and 7 bases from J, with 15 bases between. The CDR3 is 15 amino acids. Per germline, CDR1 SGHKS and CDR2 YYEKEE (reference sequence). The chain's CDR3 is CASSLAVTGEHTQYF. DNA for the CDR3: TGTGCCAGCAGCTTGGCCGTCACGGGTGAGCATACGCAGTATTTT.

The rearrangement joins TRBV19 to TRBJ1-4, with D perhaps matching TRBD1 (6 bases). Germline assignment: CDR1 LNHDA and CDR2 SQIVND (reference sequence). CDR3 length: 16 residues. V shed 4 bases and J shed 3 bases, with 15 bases lying between them. This CDR3 is CASSTGGLGPNEKLFF. CDR3 sequence (DNA): TGTGCCAGTAGTACGGGGGGCCTAGGCCCTAATGAAAAACTGTTTTTT.

This clone was observed once. The gene calls are TRBV6-6 and TRBJ2-5; D remains unclear. The V gene lost 0 bases and the J gene lost 5 bases, with 13 bases spanning the gap. Germline CDR1 MNHNY, CDR2 SVGAGI (reference sequence). The length of the CDR3 is 15 residues. In DNA, the CDR3 is TGTGCCAGCAGTTACTCGGCTCTCCCCATGGAGACCCAGTACTTC. This sequence encodes CASSYSALPMETQYF.

The rearrangement joins TRBV5-5 to TRBJ1-5; 7 bases match TRBD1. Germline loops: CDR1 SGHKS, CDR2 YYEKEE (reference sequence). This CDR3 contains 16 residues. J lost 0 bases, V lost 4 bases, and 7 bases had no gene match. The CDR3 sequence is CASSPVTGASNQPQHF. The DNA of the CDR3 is TGTGCCAGCAGCCCGGTTACAGGGGCTAGCAATCAGCCCCAGCATTTT.

The V gene is TRBV28, the J gene TRBJ1-5, with D hard to call. The germline gives CDR1 MDHEN, CDR2 SYDVKM. The CDR3 has 16 amino acids. V lost 7 bases and J lost 2, with 18 bases in between. CDR3 sequence reads: CASKRVRNSGNQPQHF. CDR3 coding DNA: TGTGCCAGCAAGAGGGTCCGAAATAGCGGCAATCAGCCCCAGCATTTT.

The chain uses TRBV4-3 and TRBJ1-2; 9 nucleotides line up with TRBD1. Germline V gene data show CDR1 as LGHNA and CDR2 as YSLEER. CDR3 length: 14 amino acids. V trimming: 1 base; J trimming: 3 bases; junction bases outside the gene matches: 0. The CDR3 region has the DNA TGCGCCAGCAGCCAAGGGACAGGGGACTATGGCTACACCTTC. Its translation: CASSQGTGDYGYTF.

As for this clone: In the same sample, other DNA sequences code for this CDR3. The V gene is TRBV5-1, the J gene TRBJ1-1; 9 bases are shared with TRBD1. With V trimmed by 2 bases and J by 2 bases, 1 base remained unmatched. CDR1 and CDR2 from the germline V gene are SGHRS and YFSETQ. The CDR3 is 14 residues long. In nucleotides, the CDR3 is TGCGCCAGCAGCTTACAGGGGGCAAACACTGAAGCTTTCTTT. It yields the protein CASSLQGANTEAFF. The variable domain in full, with the rest retrieved from reference TRBV5-1 and TRBJ1-1, is KAGVTQTPRYLIKTRGQQVTLSCSPISGHRSVSWYQQTPGQGLQFLFEYFSETQRNKGNFPGRFSGRQFSNSRSEMNVSTLELGDSALYLCASSLQGANTEAFFGQGTRLTVV.

The rearrangement links TRBV7-9 to TRBJ1-2; 10 positions match TRBD1. This CDR3 comprises 16 residues. Unmatched junction bases numbered 9, after V lost 1 base and J lost 7 bases. Germline CDR1 SEHNR, CDR2 FQNEAQ (reference sequence). As DNA, the CDR3 is TGTGCCAGCAGCTTAGTGGGACAGGGGATGGGAGTTGGCTACACCTTC. Translation: CASSLVGQGMGVGYTF.

The rearrangement uses TRBV7-2 and TRBJ2-7; 7 bases are shared with TRBD2. Per germline, CDR1 SGHTA and CDR2 FQGNSA. The V segment lost 5 bases and the J segment 1 base; nucleotides outside the gene matches: 8. The CDR3 is 15 amino acids. CDR3 sequence (DNA): TGTGCCAGCAGCCGGTGGGGGGGGACTTCCTACGAGCAGTACTTC. This translates into CASSRWGGTSYEQYF.

V gene TRBV30 combines with J gene TRBJ1-4; TRBD1 agrees at 9 bases. The CDR3 extends over 13 amino acids. Germline-derived CDR1 and CDR2 are GTSNPN and SVGIG (reference sequence). V lost 3 bases, J lost 6 bases, and 2 bases stayed unmatched. The CDR3 loop reads CAWRGTGYEKLFF. The CDR3 coding sequence is TGTGCCTGGAGAGGGACAGGGTATGAAAAACTGTTTTTT.

This clone was counted a single time. V is TRBV19 and J is TRBJ1-5, with a possible D match to TRBD1 (5 bases). V lost 11 bases, J lost 4 bases, and 12 bases lay in between. Germline V gene data show CDR1 as LNHDA and CDR2 as SQIVND (reference sequence). The CDR3 has 12 residues. The CDR3 is CARPGHNQPQHF. The CDR3 DNA sequence: TGTGCCCGGCCAGGGCATAATCAGCCCCAGCATTTT.

The chain joins TRBV19 to TRBJ1-3; D is ambiguous. Trimming took off 7 bases at V and 2 bases at J, with 12 bases between the two ends. CDR1 is LNHDA and CDR2 is SQIVND in the germline V gene (reference sequence). The CDR3 totals 14 residues. The CDR3 is CASNIATTGNTIYF. CDR3 nucleotide sequence: TGTGCCAGTAATATCGCGACTACTGGAAACACCATATATTTT.

V usage is TRBV24-1 and J usage is TRBJ2-2, with 7 bases matching TRBD2. V shed 1 base, J shed 7 bases, and the junction held 14 bases outside the gene matches. Germline CDR1 and CDR2: KGHDR and SFDVKD. This CDR3 has 18 residues. The chain's CDR3 is CATSDFRAGPVTDGELFF. The CDR3 bases are TGTGCCACCAGTGATTTCCGAGCGGGGCCCGTAACGGACGGGGAGCTGTTTTTT.

The CDR3 sequence: CASSLEGGQGNEQYF. The DNA of the CDR3 is TGTGCCAGCAGCTTAGAGGGGGGACAGGGGAACGAGCAGTACTTC. The rearrangement uses TRBV7-9 and TRBJ2-7; 10 bases align to TRBD1. The CDR3 spans 15 residues. After removal of 1 base from V and 5 bases from J, the junction contained 5 bases not matched to a gene. Germline lookup yields CDR1 SEHNR and CDR2 FQNEAQ (reference sequence).

In its sample, this clone was seen a few times. The chain employs TRBV7-2 and TRBJ1-5, with D uncertain. The CDR3 is 19 amino acids. Between the trimmed V and J ends, which lost 0 bases and 0 bases, there was a span of 18 bases. Germline V gene sequence: CDR1 SGHTA, CDR2 FQGNSA. The CDR3 coding sequence is TGTGCCAGCAGCTTAGCCCTTGGGCCACGGGGATATAGCAATCAGCCCCAGCATTTT. This translates into CASSLALGPRGYSNQPQHF.

This clone was seen a single time. The V call is TRBV7-3, the J call TRBJ1-6; no definite D call. The V gene's germline CDR1 is SGHTA and CDR2 FQGTGA. V gave up 0 bases and J gave up 16 bases, with 13 bases separating them. The CDR3 extends over 13 amino acids. The CDR3 reads CASSLTRSGLLHF. In nucleotides, the CDR3 is TGTGCCAGCAGCTTAACAAGGTCCGGGTTACTCCACTTT. Based on the CDR3 plus reference TRBV7-3 and TRBJ1-6, the full variable domain is GAGVSQTPSNKVTEKGKYVELRCDPISGHTALYWYRQSLGQGPEFLIYFQGTGAADDSGLPNDRFFAVRPEGSVSTLKIQRTERGDSAVYLCASSLTRSGLLHFGNGTRLTVT.

The chain has TRBV18 and TRBJ1-1, with TRBD1 identical over 11 bases. After removal of 3 bases from V and 1 base from J, the junction contained 1 base not matched to a gene. CDR3 length equals 15 residues. Per the germline V gene, CDR1 is KGHSH and CDR2 is LQKENI. The CDR3 sequence: CASSPGQGENTEAFF. The CDR3 bases are TGTGCCAGCTCACCGGGACAGGGGGAGAACACTGAAGCTTTCTTT. Complete variable domain (other parts from reference TRBV18 and TRBJ1-1): NAGVMQNPRHLVRRRGQEARLRCSPMKGHSHVYWYRQLPEEGLKFMVYLQKENIIDESGMPKERFSAEFPKEGPSILRIQQVVRGDSAAYFCASSPGQGENTEAFFGQGTRLTVV.

This clone was counted only a few times. The gene calls are TRBV12-3 or TRBV12-4 and TRBJ1-2, with D possibly matching TRBD1 (5 bases). Between the trimmed V and J ends, which lost 3 bases and 5 bases, there was a span of 10 bases. The CDR3 consists of 13 residues. The CDR3 spells CASSLGGDYGYTF. The CDR3 DNA sequence: TGTGCCAGCAGTTTGGGGGGAGATTATGGCTACACCTTC.

This clone was seen a few times. This sequence joins TRBV19 and TRBJ2-3; 7 bases fit TRBD1. Trimming took 5 bases from V and 5 from J; bases not matched to a gene: 4. This CDR3 region has 13 residues. Germline loops: CDR1 LNHDA, CDR2 SQIVND (reference sequence). CDR3 nucleotide sequence: TGTGCCAGTAGTGGACAGGCAGGAGATACGCAGTATTTT. Residues: CASSGQAGDTQYF. Full variable domain (outside the CDR3, taken from reference TRBV19 and TRBJ2-3): DGGITQSPKYLFRKEGQNVTLSCEQNLNHDAMYWYRQDPGQGLRLIYYSQIVNDFQKGDIAEGYSVSREKKESFPLTVTSAQKNPTAFYLCASSGQAGDTQYFGPGTRLTVL.

The chain employs TRBV29-1 and TRBJ2-4; tentatively, D is TRBD1 (6 bases). CDR3 length: 14 residues. Germline-derived CDR1 and CDR2 are SQVTM and ANQGSEA. V was pared by 1 base and J by 3 bases, with 10 bases between. The CDR3 spells CSVEVTGSKNIQYF. Written as DNA, the CDR3 is TGCAGCGTTGAAGTAACAGGGAGCAAAAACATTCAGTACTTC.